These 14 T cell receptor beta chains were sequenced from one sample in a study of OX40 agonist ivuxolimab in advanced cancers. The data were produced by immunoSEQ multiplex PCR, yet TCRdb's version contains in-frame clones alone and is incomplete. The repertoire holds about 21,000 clones, with around 85% as singletons. Sequencing was performed on CD4+ or CD8+ T cells sorted from blood, taken in a trial of the OX40 agonist ivuxolimab. The receptors were gathered from an adult with an advanced solid tumor such as melanoma, head and neck, liver or kidney cancer.

The chain is built from TRBV4-1 and TRBJ2-3; 9 nucleotides line up with TRBD1. J was trimmed by 7 bases and V by 4 bases; bases with no gene match: 15. The CDR3 has 17 residues. Germline values: CDR1 MGHRA, CDR2 YSYEKL. CDR3 sequence: CASSPREQGASRYTQYF. CDR3 nucleotide sequence: TGCGCCAGCAGCCCAAGGGAACAGGGGGCCAGTAGGTATACGCAGTATTTT.

This chain uses TRBV28 with TRBJ2-1, with 13 bases matching TRBD2. The CDR3 consists of 17 residues. V lost 4 bases to trimming and J lost 8 bases; unmatched junction nucleotides: 11. Germline lookup yields CDR1 MDHEN and CDR2 SYDVKM. CDR3 DNA: TGTGCCAGCAGTTCAGGACTAGCGGGAGAGTTGGAGGATGAGCAGTTCTTC. Translation: CASSSGLAGELEDEQFF.

In this sample, this clone turned up once. The rearrangement joins TRBV30 to TRBJ1-5; 8 bases agree with TRBD1. CDR1 is GTSNPN and CDR2 is SVGIG in the germline V gene (reference sequence). The trim removed 2 bases at V and 7 bases at J, leaving 7 bases unmatched. The CDR3 length is 14 residues. The CDR3 spells CAWSLGQGAQPQHF. In DNA, the CDR3 is TGTGCCTGGAGTTTGGGGCAGGGGGCACAGCCCCAGCATTTT.

The V gene is TRBV7-9, the J gene TRBJ2-5; 8 bases align to TRBD1. After removal of 8 bases from V and 5 bases from J, the junction contained 10 bases not matched to a gene. This CDR3 region has 14 residues. Germline V CDR1 and CDR2: SEHNR, FQNEAQ (reference sequence). The CDR3 DNA reads as TGTGCCAGCTCAACAGGGGGACTGGGGGAGACCCAGTACTTC. Its protein product is CASSTGGLGETQYF.

The chain has TRBV4-1 and TRBJ2-7; D ambiguous. V lost 1 base and J 2 bases, leaving 12 bases between the germline ends. Germline assignment: CDR1 MGHRA and CDR2 YSYEKL. CDR3 length: 15 amino acids. This CDR3 reads CASSQVPGAPYEQYF. The CDR3, as DNA: TGCGCCAGCAGCCAAGTCCCAGGAGCCCCCTACGAGCAGTACTTC.

The chain employs TRBV6-4 and TRBJ1-2, with TRBD1 as a possible D gene (6 bases). The germline gives CDR1 MRHNA, CDR2 SNTAGT. Trimming shortened V by 4 bases and J by 3 bases, and 21 bases separated the two germline ends. This CDR3 has 17 residues. CDR3 loop: CASSAEFTVGGDYGYTF. CDR3 nucleotide sequence: TGTGCCAGCAGTGCCGAATTTACCGTAGGGGGGGACTATGGCTACACCTTC.

The genes are TRBV4-1 and TRBJ1-4; tentative D call: TRBD1 (6 bases). The germline V and J ends were trimmed by 4 bases and 8 bases, with 14 bases remaining between them. Germline CDR1 reads MGHRA; CDR2 reads YSYEKL. The CDR3 runs 14 residues. CDR3 DNA sequence: TGCGCCAGCAGCCCACAGGGATTGGGAGAAAAACTGTTTTTT. This translates into CASSPQGLGEKLFF.

The V call is TRBV5-6, the J call TRBJ1-4, with a weak D call TRBD1 (6 bases). V lost 0 bases and J 8 bases, leaving 14 bases between the germline ends. The CDR3 extends over 15 amino acids. Germline values: CDR1 SGHDT, CDR2 YYEEEE. In DNA form, the CDR3 reads TGTGCCAGCAGCTTGGTTGCACAGGGAGACGAAAAACTGTTTTTT. Encoded protein: CASSLVAQGDEKLFF.

The V gene is TRBV6-1, the J gene TRBJ2-1, with 8 bases that match TRBD2. This CDR3 region has 16 residues. Germline V gene data show CDR1 as MNHNS and CDR2 as SASEGT. V lost 3 bases, J lost 4 bases, and 8 bases stayed unmatched. The CDR3 DNA follows: TGTGCCAGCAGTGATTGGGGACTAGTAGCTTACAATGAGCAGTTCTTC. Its translation: CASSDWGLVAYNEQFF.

The chain carries TRBV6-5 and TRBJ2-7; no reliable D call. Trimming took off 6 bases at V and 1 base at J, with 16 bases between the two ends. The CDR3 has 15 amino acids. Germline V gene lookup returns CDR1 MNHEY and CDR2 SVGAGI. The CDR3 DNA is TGTGCCAGCAGCCCTGTGGTCAGTCGGTCCTACGAGCAGTACTTC. It translates to CASSPVVSRSYEQYF.

The CDR3 DNA reads TGTGCCAGCAGCACCTGGACTAGCGGGAACGGGGAGCTGTTTTTT. Amino acids: CASSTWTSGNGELFF. The rearrangement uses TRBV9 and TRBJ2-2; 12 bases are shared with TRBD2. V shed 4 bases and J 7 bases; nucleotides not matched to a gene: 5. Germline loops: CDR1 SGDLS, CDR2 YYNGEE. The CDR3 is 15 residues long.

This sequence joins TRBV6-6 and TRBJ2-5; weak D call: TRBD2 (5 bases). The germline V and J ends were trimmed by 3 bases and 2 bases, with 10 bases remaining between them. Per the germline V gene, CDR1 is MNHNY and CDR2 is SVGAGI (reference sequence). This CDR3 spans 14 amino acids. The CDR3 spells CASSYREIQETQYF. As DNA, the CDR3 is TGTGCCAGCAGTTATAGGGAGATTCAAGAGACCCAGTACTTC.

The chain links TRBV28 to TRBJ2-7; no reliable D call. Germline CDR1 MDHEN, CDR2 SYDVKM. The CDR3 is 13 residues long. Deletions cut 5 bases from V and 0 bases from J, with 8 bases between. CDR3 protein: CASSPSYSYEQYF. CDR3 DNA: TGTGCCAGCAGTCCCTCCTACTCCTACGAGCAGTACTTC.

The DNA for the CDR3 is TGTGCCAGCAGTGAAACCCCCGGGACAGGCTCCTACGAGCAGTACTTC. Protein sequence: CASSETPGTGSYEQYF. The chain joins TRBV6-1 to TRBJ2-7; 8 bases are a match to TRBD1. The germline gives CDR1 MNHNS, CDR2 SASEGT. Trimming cost V 2 bases and J 0 bases; bases outside gene matches: 6. The CDR3 spans 16 residues.